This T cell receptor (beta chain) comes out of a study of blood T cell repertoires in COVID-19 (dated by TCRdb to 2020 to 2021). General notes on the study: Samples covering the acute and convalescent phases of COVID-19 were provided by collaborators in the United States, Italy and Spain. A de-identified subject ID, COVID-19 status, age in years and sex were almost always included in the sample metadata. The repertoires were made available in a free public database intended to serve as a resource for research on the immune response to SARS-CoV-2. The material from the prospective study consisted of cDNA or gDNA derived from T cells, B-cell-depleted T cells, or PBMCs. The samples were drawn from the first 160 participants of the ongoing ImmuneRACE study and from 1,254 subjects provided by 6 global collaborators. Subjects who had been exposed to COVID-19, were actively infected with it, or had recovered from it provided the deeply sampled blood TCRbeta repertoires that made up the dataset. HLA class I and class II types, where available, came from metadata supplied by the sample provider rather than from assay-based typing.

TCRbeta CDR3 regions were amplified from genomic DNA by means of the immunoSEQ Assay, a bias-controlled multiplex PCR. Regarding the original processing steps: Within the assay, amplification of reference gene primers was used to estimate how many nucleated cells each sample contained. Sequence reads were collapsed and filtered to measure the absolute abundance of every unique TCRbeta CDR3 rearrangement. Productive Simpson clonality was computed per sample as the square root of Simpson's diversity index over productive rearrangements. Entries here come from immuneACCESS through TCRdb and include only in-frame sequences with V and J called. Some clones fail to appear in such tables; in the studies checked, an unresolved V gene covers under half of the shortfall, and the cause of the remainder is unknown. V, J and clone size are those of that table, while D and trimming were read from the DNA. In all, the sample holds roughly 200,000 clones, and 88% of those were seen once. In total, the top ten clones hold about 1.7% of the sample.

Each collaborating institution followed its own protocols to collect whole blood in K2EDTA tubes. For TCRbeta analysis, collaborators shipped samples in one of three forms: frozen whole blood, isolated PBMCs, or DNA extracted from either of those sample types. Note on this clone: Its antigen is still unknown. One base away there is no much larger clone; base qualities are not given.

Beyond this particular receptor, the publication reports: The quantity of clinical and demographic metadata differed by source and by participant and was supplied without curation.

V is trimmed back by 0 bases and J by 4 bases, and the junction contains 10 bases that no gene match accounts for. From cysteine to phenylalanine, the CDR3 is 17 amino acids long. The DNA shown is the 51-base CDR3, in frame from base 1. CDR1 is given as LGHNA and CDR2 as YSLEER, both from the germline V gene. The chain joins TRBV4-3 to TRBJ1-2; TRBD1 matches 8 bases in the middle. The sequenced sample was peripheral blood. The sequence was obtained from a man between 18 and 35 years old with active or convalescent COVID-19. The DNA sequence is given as TGCGCCAGCAGCCAAGATCCTCCAGGGGGCGCGGGCTATGGCTACACCTTC. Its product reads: CASSQDPPGGAGYGYTF.